This entry concerns a single T cell receptor (beta chain). The data originate from a study of cytomegalovirus exposure and HLA in healthy donors. Primers: 60 Vbeta forward and 13 Jbeta reverse. The method was immunoSEQ multiplex PCR; TCRdb's version includes in-frame clones alone and lacks a portion of them. This table holds approximately 100,000 clones, approximately 72% found once. Sequencing was performed on PBMCs. This receptor was identified in a male donor in good health and CMV-seropositive.

The CDR3 loop reads CASSIESGGVIGNEQFF. Written as DNA, the CDR3 is TGTGCCAGTAGTATAGAATCAGGGGGCGTGATAGGGAATGAGCAGTTCTTC. The chain is built from TRBV19 and TRBJ2-1, with 8 bases identical to TRBD1. V lost 0 bases to trimming and J lost 7 bases; unmatched junction nucleotides: 11. This CDR3 is built from 17 residues. The germline V gene has CDR1 LNHDA and CDR2 SQIVND (reference sequence).